This T cell receptor (beta chain) was identified during a study of blood T cells in healthy people across ages. Study conclusions and caveats: Naive T cell percentage and TCR beta diversity correlated strongly.

For the second PCR, which ran for about 7 to 12 cycles, a sample-barcoded 5' primer and a J-beta primer mix were used. TCRdb itself ran the 5' RACE reads through MiXCR, one entry per CDR3 protein. The table lists 380,000 or so distinct CDR3 sequences, about half of them singletons. Concerning this clonotype itself: Its target is not known.

Samples each yielded at least 5.5 micrograms of total RNA. With 1 base removed from V and 4 bases from J, the gap between germline ends came to 11 bases. Germline assignment: CDR1 MDHEN and CDR2 SYDVKM. The CDR3 totals 15 residues. This sequence originates from a man aged 55 to 70 in good health. Specimen: blood. V is TRBV28 and J is TRBJ1-5, with D unclear. Here the CDR3 reads CASSLSLAGNQPQHF. The CDR3 coding sequence is TGTGCCAGCAGTTTATCTCTGGCCGGGAATCAGCCCCAGCATTTT.